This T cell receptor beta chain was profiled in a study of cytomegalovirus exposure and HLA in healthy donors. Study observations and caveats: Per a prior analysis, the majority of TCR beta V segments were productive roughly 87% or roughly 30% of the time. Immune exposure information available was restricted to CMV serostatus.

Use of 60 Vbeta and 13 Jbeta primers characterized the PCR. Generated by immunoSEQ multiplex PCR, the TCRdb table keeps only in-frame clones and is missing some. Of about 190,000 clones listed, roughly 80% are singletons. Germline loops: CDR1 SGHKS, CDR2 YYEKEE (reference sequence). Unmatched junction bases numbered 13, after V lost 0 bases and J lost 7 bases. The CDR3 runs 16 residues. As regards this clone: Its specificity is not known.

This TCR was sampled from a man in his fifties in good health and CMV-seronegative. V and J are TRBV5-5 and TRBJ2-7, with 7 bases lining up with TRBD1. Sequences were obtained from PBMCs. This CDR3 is CASSLALDRASGEQYF. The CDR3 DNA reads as TGTGCCAGCAGCTTGGCCTTAGACAGGGCTTCGGGTGAGCAGTACTTC.